One and the same sample provided the 9 T cell receptor beta chains below, sequenced in a study of PD-1 blockade in classical Hodgkin lymphoma. Every patient experienced relapse after autologous stem cell transplantation, and brentuximab vedotin exposure varied. By magnetic negative selection, CD4+ T cells were purified from thawed PBMCs. Clones were read by immunoSEQ multiplex PCR, and TCRdb kept only the in-frame ones, dropping some. The table has 30,000 or so clones, 85% seen once. This specimen was CD4+ T cells from blood, taken at baseline. The source is a human donor with classical Hodgkin lymphoma.

The CDR3 DNA sequence: TGTGCCAGCAGCCAGATGGGGGGGTATCGGGCTTTCTTT. Its protein is CASSQMGGYRAFF. The V gene is TRBV14, the J gene TRBJ1-1; D possibly corresponds to TRBD1 (5 bases). CDR1 and CDR2 (germline): SGHDN, FVKESK. This CDR3 region has 13 residues. Between the trimmed V and J ends, which lost 3 bases and 11 bases, there was a span of 16 bases.

The chain uses TRBV29-1 and TRBJ1-5, with D unresolved. The CDR3 length is 13 residues. The V gene lost 7 bases and the J gene lost 6 bases, with 16 bases spanning the gap. Germline V gene sequence: CDR1 SQVTM, CDR2 ANQGSEA. The CDR3 region is CSAAKDPSQPQHF. The DNA for the CDR3 is TGCAGCGCCGCCAAGGATCCCAGTCAGCCCCAGCATTTT. Variable domain in full (rest from reference TRBV29-1 and TRBJ1-5): SAVISQKPSRDICQRGTSLTIQCQVDSQVTMMFWYRQQPGQSLTLIATANQGSEATYESGFVIDKFPISRPNLTFSTLTVSNMSPEDSSIYLCSAAKDPSQPQHFGDGTRLSIL.

This clone showed up just once. This chain links TRBV5-1 with TRBJ2-2; 8 positions agree with TRBD2. This CDR3 has 18 amino acids. CDR1 is SGHRS and CDR2 is YFSETQ in the germline V gene. The trim removed 4 bases at V and 0 bases at J, leaving 11 bases unmatched. In DNA form, the CDR3 reads TGCGCCAGCAGCGCGGAGGAGCGGGAGTTCCCGAACACCGGGGAGCTGTTTTTT. Translating gives CASSAEEREFPNTGELFF.

V usage is TRBV11-3 and J usage is TRBJ2-7, with D uncertain. Trimming cost V 1 base and J 6 bases, with 7 bases left between them. The CDR3 spans 12 residues. CDR1 and CDR2 (germline): SGHNT, YENEEA. CDR3 bases: TGTGCCAGCAGCTTAGCACTTGGCGAGCAGTACTTC. It encodes CASSLALGEQYF.

The sample holds a few counts of this clone. J is TRBJ2-7 and V is TRBV2, with 8 nucleotides matching TRBD1. This CDR3 has 13 amino acids. CDR1 SNHLY and CDR2 FYNNEI come from the germline V gene. The junction had 3 bases not matched to a gene; V was cut back by 4 bases and J by 4 bases. This chain's CDR3 is CASSGDRGYEQYF. The CDR3 nucleotides read TGTGCCAGCAGTGGCGACAGGGGATACGAGCAGTACTTC.

This chain links TRBV5-1 with TRBJ1-4; TRBD1 is a possible D gene (5 bases). The CDR3 contains 17 residues. Germline CDR1 is SGHRS and CDR2 is YFSETQ. The V end was cut by 3 bases, the J end by 9 bases, with 24 bases between. CDR3 amino acids: CASSSPSWDGARKKLFF. DNA for the CDR3: TGCGCCAGCAGCTCCCCGAGCTGGGACGGAGCACGGAAAAAACTGTTTTTT.

This chain joins TRBV4-3 and TRBJ1-2; D is uncertain. Germline V gene sequence: CDR1 LGHNA, CDR2 YSLEER. Trimming cost V 1 base and J 8 bases, with 14 bases left between them. The CDR3 loop spans 14 amino acids. The CDR3: CASSQVMSLEGYTF. DNA for the CDR3: TGCGCCAGCAGCCAAGTCATGTCTCTGGAGGGCTACACCTTC.

This rearrangement joins TRBV13 to TRBJ2-1, with 14 bases aligning to TRBD2. The CDR3 covers 17 residues. J gave up 8 bases and V 2 bases, and 8 bases lay outside the gene matches. Germline CDR1 and CDR2: PRHDT and FYEKMQ (reference sequence). CDR3 sequence reads: CASSLSWGTSGSYEQFF. CDR3 nucleotides: TGTGCCAGCAGCTTAAGTTGGGGGACTAGCGGGAGCTATGAGCAGTTCTTC.

V and J are TRBV4-3 and TRBJ1-1; possibly TRBD1 for D (6 bases). There are 16 residues in the CDR3. Trimming pared 3 bases from V and 3 bases from J, leaving 17 bases between. Looked up from germline, CDR1 is LGHNA and CDR2 is YSLEER. The CDR3 here is CASSHDPGVVDTEAFF. The CDR3 DNA is TGCGCCAGCAGCCACGATCCAGGGGTGGTTGACACTGAAGCTTTCTTT.